The clone carrying this T cell receptor (beta chain) was counted once. Its target is not known. The data belong to a study of T cell responses to AZD1222 COVID-19 vaccine. Looked up from germline, CDR1 is SEHNR and CDR2 is FQNEAQ (reference sequence). CDR3 length equals 17 residues. The V gene lost 4 bases and the J gene lost 5 bases, with 23 bases spanning the gap. The study, taken as a whole, reports: CD4 TCRs associated with vaccination spanned spike, dominating at 160-218 and 743-854. Nearly half of the spike-specific TCRs reportedly recognize variant regions that carry no mutations. It was only after the peak T cell response that any repertoires were sampled. Clonal diversity was possibly underestimated, and white British individuals and females predominated among donors.

Measured with immunoSEQ multiplex PCR; TCRdb has only the in-frame clones, and not every one. The sample lists 210,000 or so clones, approximately 94% occurring once. The receptor was derived from an adult who received the MenACWY meningococcal vaccine as a control. The input for sequencing was peripheral blood, taken 28 days after the second dose of the MenACWY control vaccine. V gene TRBV7-9 combines with J gene TRBJ2-5; tentatively, D is TRBD2 (5 bases). The CDR3 here is CASSSPGIVLRGETQYF. As DNA, the CDR3 is TGTGCCAGCAGCTCCCCGGGGATTGTGCTCCGAGGGGAGACCCAGTACTTC. The full variable domain, in which reference TRBV7-9 and TRBJ2-5 provide the parts outside the CDR3, is DTGVSQNPRHKITKRGQNVTFRCDPISEHNRLYWYRQTLGQGPEFLTYFQNEAQLEKSRLLSDRFSAERPKGSFSTLEIQRTEQGDSAMYLCASSSPGIVLRGETQYFGPGTRLLVL.